This T cell receptor (beta chain) derives from a study of cytomegalovirus exposure and HLA in healthy donors. This CDR3 spans 15 amino acids. The trim removed 5 bases at V and 4 bases at J, leaving 5 bases unmatched. In germline, CDR1 is LGHNA, CDR2 YNFKEQ. Assay used: immunoSEQ multiplex PCR; TCRdb lists only in-frame clones, some missing. The sample yields roughly 70,000 clones, around 90% seen once. Source material: PBMCs. The clonotype was recovered from a young woman in good health and CMV-seropositive. The chain has TRBV4-2 and TRBJ2-1, with TRBD2 matching over 10 bases. The CDR3 protein is CASSGGTSDYNEQFF. DNA for the CDR3: TGTGCCAGCAGCGGTGGGACTAGCGATTACAATGAGCAGTTCTTC.